The 30 T cell receptor beta chains presented below share a single source sample, sequenced in a study of cytomegalovirus exposure and HLA in healthy donors. In the PCR, 60 Vbeta and 13 Jbeta primers were used. Assay used: immunoSEQ multiplex PCR; TCRdb lists only in-frame clones, some missing. There are about 210,000 clones in the sample; around 79% occur only once, and 1.5% to 2% lies in the top ten. Material for sequencing was PBMCs. These TCRs come from a male donor in good health and CMV-seronegative.

The V gene is TRBV2, the J gene TRBJ1-1, with D tentatively TRBD1 (6 bases). Trimming took 6 bases from V and 1 from J, leaving 15 bases between them. Germline V lookup: CDR1 SNHLY, CDR2 FYNNEI. The length of the CDR3 is 15 residues. This CDR3 reads CASRIPGTTNTEAFF. CDR3 coding DNA: TGTGCCAGCAGAATCCCCGGGACAACGAACACTGAAGCTTTCTTT.

V usage is TRBV7-8 and J usage is TRBJ2-3, with 12 bases fitting TRBD2. The CDR3 is 19 amino acids. V shed 1 base, J shed 1 base, and the junction held 9 bases outside the gene matches. Looked up from germline, CDR1 is SGHVS and CDR2 is FQNEAQ. Here the CDR3 reads CASSLVGLAGTAGTDTQYF. The CDR3 coding sequence is TGTGCCAGCAGCTTAGTCGGACTAGCGGGGACCGCCGGCACAGATACGCAGTATTTT.

This rearrangement joins TRBV9 to TRBJ2-6; 13 bases line up with TRBD2. V shed 0 bases, J shed 4 bases, and the junction held 4 bases outside the gene matches. Germline V gene lookup returns CDR1 SGDLS and CDR2 YYNGEE. This CDR3 region has 18 residues. CDR3 protein: CASSVAGTSGIGANVLTF. For the CDR3, the DNA is TGTGCCAGCAGCGTAGCCGGGACTAGCGGGATCGGGGCCAACGTCCTGACTTTC.

In its sample, this clone was seen a few times. V gene TRBV6-5 combines with J gene TRBJ1-1; D gene ambiguous. V lost 5 bases and J 0 bases, leaving 4 bases between the germline ends. The germline V gene encodes CDR1 MNHEY and CDR2 SVGAGI. This CDR3 spans 12 amino acids. CDR3 in amino acids: CASSHMNTEAFF. As DNA, the CDR3 is TGTGCCAGCAGTCACATGAACACTGAAGCTTTCTTT.

This clone was recorded a few times. Germline is not matched at one junction end, which may reflect a read error. The V call is TRBV15, the J call TRBJ2-4; tentative D call: TRBD1 (5 bases). The germline V gene has CDR1 LNHNV and CDR2 YYDKDF (reference sequence). The CDR3 is 12 amino acids. The CDR3 coding sequence is TGTGCCACCGGCAGGGCCCTTGACATTCAGTACTTC. It specifies CATGRALDIQYF.

This clone was seen once. The chain links TRBV9 to TRBJ1-1; 9 bases are a match to TRBD1. Germline CDR1 and CDR2: SGDLS and YYNGEE. The length of the CDR3 is 15 residues. The junction had 5 bases not matched to a gene; V was cut back by 0 bases and J by 5 bases. For the CDR3, the DNA is TGTGCCAGCAGCGTAGTACAGGGGGCGCAGACTGAAGCTTTCTTT. Translated, it gives CASSVVQGAQTEAFF. The whole variable domain, filled in from reference TRBV9 and TRBJ1-1, reads DSGVTQTPKHLITATGQRVTLRCSPRSGDLSVYWYQQSLDQGLQFLIQYYNGEERAKGNILERFSAQQFPDLHSELNLSSLELGDSALYFCASSVVQGAQTEAFFGQGTRLTVV.

On this clone: The sample holds other DNA sequences that translate to the same CDR3. This rearrangement joins TRBV7-3 to TRBJ2-1; 13 bases match TRBD2. CDR3 size: 15 residues. From germline, CDR1 is SGHTA and CDR2 FQGTGA. Germline trimming cut 4 bases from V and 7 bases from J; bases unmatched to any gene: 4. CDR3 DNA sequence: TGTGCCAGCAGCTCGGGACTAGCGGGGTGGAATGAGCAGTTCTTC. It is translated as CASSSGLAGWNEQFF.

The chain uses TRBV6-5 and TRBJ2-3, with TRBD1 identical over 9 bases. CDR3 length: 16 residues. Germline lookup yields CDR1 MNHEY and CDR2 SVGAGI. After removal of 0 bases from V and 1 base from J, the junction contained 2 bases not matched to a gene. The CDR3 region has the DNA TGTGCCAGCAGTTACTCCACAGGGGGCGGCACAGATACGCAGTATTTT. It is translated as CASSYSTGGGTDTQYF.

The CDR3 DNA follows: TGTGCCAGCAGCCCACAGGGGGCCTGGTACGAGCAGTACTTC. It encodes CASSPQGAWYEQYF. The chain recombines TRBV6-5 with TRBJ2-7, with 9 bases identical to TRBD1. The V segment lost 6 bases and the J segment 4 bases; nucleotides outside the gene matches: 7. The CDR3 loop spans 14 amino acids. CDR1 and CDR2 (germline): MNHEY, SVGAGI.

The rearrangement links TRBV18 to TRBJ1-1; 8 bases line up with TRBD1. Trimming at V came to 4 bases and at J to 1 base, leaving 5 bases not matched to a gene. This CDR3 comprises 15 residues. CDR1 is KGHSH and CDR2 is LQKENI in the germline V gene. The CDR3 DNA reads as TGTGCCAGCTCACTCGGGACAGGCCAGAACACTGAAGCTTTCTTT. Translating gives CASSLGTGQNTEAFF. The whole variable domain, remainder taken from reference TRBV18 and TRBJ1-1, is NAGVMQNPRHLVRRRGQEARLRCSPMKGHSHVYWYRQLPEEGLKFMVYLQKENIIDESGMPKERFSAEFPKEGPSILRIQQVVRGDSAAYFCASSLGTGQNTEAFFGQGTRLTVV.

Notes on this clone: Mismatch with germline at one junction end may stem from a read error. The V and J genes are TRBV28 and TRBJ2-1, with 9 bases matching TRBD2. The germline V gene encodes CDR1 MDHEN and CDR2 SYDVKM. The CDR3 sequence is 13 residues long. In nucleotides, the CDR3 is TGTGCCAGCAGTCCGCCGGGACTAGCCCTCAAGCTCTTC. Protein product: CASSPPGLALKLF.

The rearrangement uses TRBV7-7 and TRBJ2-5; TRBD1 matches 10 bases. Judging by the DNA end, TRBJ2-7 fits better; the J call may be wrong. The CDR3 covers 14 residues. CDR1 and CDR2 (germline): SSHAT, FNYEAQ (reference sequence). CDR3 coding DNA: TGTGCCAGCAGCCCCAGACAGGGGGCTGGCGAGCAGTACTTC. Encoded protein: CASSPRQGAGEQYF.

This clone came up a few times. This chain uses TRBV15 with TRBJ2-7, with TRBD1 matching over 10 bases. This CDR3 region has 15 residues. The V and J ends lost 0 bases and 5 bases, in that order; junction bases with no gene match: 4. CDR1 LNHNV and CDR2 YYDKDF come from the germline V gene (reference sequence). The DNA of the CDR3 is TGTGCCACCAGCAGAGACCCCGGGACAGGGGACGAGCAGTACTTC. Encoded protein: CATSRDPGTGDEQYF. Drawing the rest from reference TRBV15 and TRBJ2-7, the complete variable domain is DAMVIQNPRYQVTQFGKPVTLSCSQTLNHNVMYWYQQKSSQAPKLLFHYYDKDFNNEADTPDNFQSRRPNTSFCFLDIRSPGLGDTAMYLCATSRDPGTGDEQYFGPGTRLTVT.

The V and J genes are TRBV5-1 and TRBJ2-1; possibly TRBD1 for D (6 bases). Germline V gives CDR1 SGHRS, CDR2 YFSETQ. CDR3 length: 17 amino acids. Trimming removed 2 bases at V and 8 bases at J, with 23 bases between. The CDR3 DNA reads TGCGCCAGCAGCTTCACAGCCGGGACACAACATAGGGATGAGCAGTTCTTC. Translated, it gives CASSFTAGTQHRDEQFF.

The J gene is TRBJ2-7, the V gene TRBV6-1; D remains ambiguous. V was clipped by 1 base and J by 9 bases, with 16 bases between them. Germline values: CDR1 MNHNS, CDR2 SASEGT. The CDR3 extends over 14 amino acids. CDR3 sequence (DNA): TGTGCCAGCAGTGAAGAGAGGCTTCCCTTCGGGCAGTACTTC. It specifies CASSEERLPFGQYF.

The CDR3, as DNA: TGTGCCAGCAGCGTAACTACGCGGGCCACCGGGGAGCTGTTTTTT. As protein: CASSVTTRATGELFF. J is TRBJ2-2 and V is TRBV9; perhaps TRBD2 as D (5 bases). V dropped 1 base and J dropped 4 bases, with 11 bases sitting between them. Germline V gives CDR1 SGDLS, CDR2 YYNGEE. This CDR3 contains 15 residues. Together with reference TRBV9 and TRBJ2-2, the CDR3 gives the full variable domain: DSGVTQTPKHLITATGQRVTLRCSPRSGDLSVYWYQQSLDQGLQFLIQYYNGEERAKGNILERFSAQQFPDLHSELNLSSLELGDSALYFCASSVTTRATGELFFGEGSRLTVL.

The V and J genes are TRBV6-5 and TRBJ1-2, with 10 bases aligning to TRBD1. The germline gives CDR1 MNHEY, CDR2 SVGAGI. V lost 5 bases, J lost 8 bases, and 8 bases stayed unmatched. The length of the CDR3 is 14 residues. The CDR3 sequence: CASSRRQGAGGYTF. The CDR3 DNA reads as TGTGCCAGCAGTCGAAGACAGGGGGCGGGCGGCTACACCTTC.

The V call is TRBV27, the J call TRBJ1-1, with D tentatively TRBD1 (5 bases). Germline CDR1 is MNHEY and CDR2 is SMNVEV (reference sequence). V gave up 0 bases and J gave up 4 bases, with 9 bases separating them. The CDR3 loop spans 14 amino acids. CDR3 protein: CASSLSSGPTEAFF. The DNA for the CDR3 is TGTGCCAGCAGTTTATCCTCAGGGCCCACTGAAGCTTTCTTT.

Only one count was recorded for this clone. The chain uses TRBV30 and TRBJ1-5, with D perhaps matching TRBD1 (6 bases). Germline V gives CDR1 GTSNPN, CDR2 SVGIG (reference sequence). V was cut by 0 bases and J by 0 bases, with 15 bases left in between. The CDR3 runs to 17 residues. The CDR3 nucleotides read TGTGCCTGGAGTGTCCACAGGGTACCTAATAGCAATCAGCCCCAGCATTTT. Its translation: CAWSVHRVPNSNQPQHF. Filled out from reference TRBV30 and TRBJ1-5, the complete variable domain reads SQTIHQWPATLVQPVGSPLSLECTVEGTSNPNLYWYRQAAGRGLQLLFYSVGIGQISSEVPQNLSASRPQDRQFILSSKKLLLSDSGFYLCAWSVHRVPNSNQPQHFGDGTRLSIL.

This chain links TRBV25-1 with TRBJ1-1; D not resolved. The CDR3 has 14 amino acids. The germline V gene encodes CDR1 MGHDK and CDR2 SYGVNS. V lost 3 bases and J lost 3, with 11 bases in between. This chain's CDR3 is CASSDLRSYTEAFF. As DNA, the CDR3 is TGTGCCAGCAGTGATTTACGGTCATACACTGAAGCTTTCTTT.

The chain is built from TRBV27 and TRBJ1-5; 9 nucleotides line up with TRBD1. The J segment lost 6 bases and the V segment lost 6 bases, leaving 12 bases of the junction unmatched. Germline V gene data show CDR1 as MNHEY and CDR2 as SMNVEV (reference sequence). The CDR3 is 16 residues long. The CDR3 loop is CASRPGTGRRFQPQHF. Here the CDR3 DNA reads TGTGCCAGCAGACCCGGGACAGGGAGGAGGTTTCAGCCCCAGCATTTT.

This chain connects TRBV7-2 to TRBJ2-5, with a tentative D call TRBD2 (6 bases). The CDR3 runs 12 residues. V lost 5 bases and J 9 bases, leaving 13 bases between the germline ends. CDR1 is SGHTA and CDR2 is FQGNSA in the germline V gene. DNA for the CDR3: TGTGCCAGCAGCCCGCTTAGGGACTCCCAGTACTTC. Encoded protein: CASSPLRDSQYF.

This clone has a handful of counts. The J gene is TRBJ2-3, the V gene TRBV4-3; TRBD2 agrees at 7 bases. Germline values: CDR1 LGHNA, CDR2 YSLEER. This CDR3 has 16 residues. V trimming: 1 base; J trimming: 6 bases; junction bases outside the gene matches: 10. The CDR3 bases are TGCGCCAGCAGCCAAGGGCCCGCGACTAGCCCCGATACGCAGTATTTT. Translated: CASSQGPATSPDTQYF.

The chain links TRBV28 to TRBJ2-5; 9 nucleotides align to TRBD2. The J call may be faulty, since TRBJ2-7 better matches the DNA end. Per germline, CDR1 MDHEN and CDR2 SYDVKM. The CDR3 has 13 residues. The CDR3 bases are TGTGCCAGCAGTTTGGCTAGCGGGAACGAGCAGTACTTC. This encodes CASSLASGNEQYF.

This clone was detected only once. The V gene is TRBV4-3, the J gene TRBJ2-7, with TRBD1 matching 8 bases. Trimming took 4 bases from V and 5 from J; bases not matched to a gene: 10. The CDR3 sequence is 15 residues long. The germline V gene encodes CDR1 LGHNA and CDR2 YSLEER. The CDR3 DNA reads TGCGCCAGCAGCCGGCTAGGACAGGGTGGCAACGAGCAGTACTTC. Protein: CASSRLGQGGNEQYF.

This clone came up a few times. The chain has TRBV11-1 and TRBJ2-1; the match to TRBD2 covers 8 bases. Per the germline V gene, CDR1 is SGHAT and CDR2 is FQDESV (reference sequence). The CDR3 consists of 16 residues. V dropped 5 bases and J dropped 9; count of bases not matched to a gene: 15. This chain's CDR3 is CASSPRGVDSGIEQFF. CDR3 DNA sequence: TGTGCCAGCAGCCCCCGAGGCGTGGATAGCGGGATTGAGCAGTTCTTC.

The V and J genes are TRBV9 and TRBJ2-1; TRBD1 agrees at 9 bases. The germline CDR1 and CDR2 sequences are SGDLS and YYNGEE. The V gene end was trimmed by 0 bases and the J gene end by 3 bases; junction bases not matched to a gene: 10. CDR3 length: 18 residues. CDR3 amino acids: CASSVAIRRDRDYNEQFF. CDR3 coding DNA: TGTGCCAGCAGCGTAGCGATAAGGAGGGACAGGGACTACAATGAGCAGTTCTTC. Variable domain in full (rest from reference TRBV9 and TRBJ2-1): DSGVTQTPKHLITATGQRVTLRCSPRSGDLSVYWYQQSLDQGLQFLIQYYNGEERAKGNILERFSAQQFPDLHSELNLSSLELGDSALYFCASSVAIRRDRDYNEQFFGPGTRLTVL.

The chain has TRBV7-2 and TRBJ2-6; 10 bases line up with TRBD1. This CDR3 comprises 16 residues. Per the germline V gene, CDR1 is SGHTA and CDR2 is FQGNSA. With 4 bases clipped from V and 2 bases from J, the junction kept 2 bases outside the gene matches. The DNA for the CDR3 is TGTGCCAGCAGCTCCGGACAGGGGGCTGGGGCCAACGTCCTGACTTTC. Translating it yields CASSSGQGAGANVLTF.

The gene calls are TRBV25-1 and TRBJ2-7; 8 bases are a match to TRBD2. The germline V gene has CDR1 MGHDK and CDR2 SYGVNS. The CDR3 consists of 14 residues. The V and J ends lost 3 bases and 7 bases, in that order; junction bases with no gene match: 8. CDR3 nucleotides: TGTGCCAGCAGTGATACAGCGGGAGTGGGAGAGCAGTACTTC. Translated, it gives CASSDTAGVGEQYF.

The chain links TRBV6-1 to TRBJ1-4; no clear D. The CDR3 length is 13 residues. The germline CDR1 and CDR2 sequences are MNHNS and SASEGT. V shed 9 bases and J shed 7 bases, with 15 bases lying between them. CDR3: CASTSARVEKLFF. CDR3 bases: TGTGCCAGTACATCCGCCCGTGTTGAAAAACTGTTTTTT.